The next 12 T cell receptor beta chains were all read from a single sample in a study of T-cell reconstitution after alpha-beta-depleted transplantation in children. TCRbeta library construction was performed incorporating unique molecular identifiers. TCRdb processed the PCR reads anew with MiXCR; each CDR3 protein has one entry. Counted here are more than 250,000 distinct CDR3 sequences, about a tenth occurring once; the ten biggest clones make up over 9%. Specimen: PBMCs from the stem cell graft donor, collected from the stem cell graft. Receptors were obtained from a human donor who donated a stem cell graft to a child with SCID.

This sequence joins TRBV5-4 and TRBJ2-7, with unresolved D. Trimming took 4 bases from V and 7 from J, leaving 9 bases between them. The CDR3 is made up of 11 amino acids. Germline V gene data show CDR1 as SGHNT and CDR2 as YYREEE (reference sequence). The CDR3 here is CASSRLEEQYF. CDR3 coding DNA: TGTGCCAGCAGCCGCCTCGAAGAGCAGTACTTC.

This clonotype has just a few counts. The rearrangement joins TRBV4-1 to TRBJ2-5, with D perhaps assigned TRBD1 or TRBD2 (5 bases each). The CDR3 is 14 amino acids. In germline, CDR1 is MGHRA, CDR2 YSYEKL. Trimming stripped 0 bases from V and 4 bases from J, with 9 bases between. CDR3 loop: CASSQDHGAETQYF. The CDR3, as DNA: TGCGCCAGCAGCCAAGATCACGGGGCAGAGACCCAGTACTTC.

This clonotype came up a few times. The CDR3: CASSQAIRDSPLHF. Here the CDR3 DNA reads TGTGCCAGCAGCCAAGCGATAAGGGATTCACCCCTCCACTTT. The rearrangement joins TRBV3-1 to TRBJ1-6; D call uncertain. V was shortened by 1 base and J by 8 bases, with 9 bases between the two germline ends. This CDR3 contains 14 residues. Per the germline V gene, CDR1 is LGHDT and CDR2 is YNNKEL (reference sequence).

This clonotype showed up many times. The chain recombines TRBV5-1 with TRBJ1-1, with D unresolved. V was cut by 3 bases and J by 1 base, with 7 bases left in between. The germline gives CDR1 SGHRS, CDR2 YFSETQ. There are 13 residues in the CDR3. CDR3: CASSSPGNTEAFF. The CDR3, as DNA: TGCGCCAGCAGCTCTCCAGGGAACACTGAAGCTTTCTTT.

In DNA, the CDR3 is TGTGCCAGCAGTTTTTTCACAGATACGCAGTATTTT. Translation: CASSFFTDTQYF. This rearrangement joins TRBV12-3 or TRBV12-4 to TRBJ2-3; D is ambiguous. The CDR3 covers 12 residues. V was cut by 3 bases and J by 2 bases, with 3 bases left in between.

This clonotype has at least ten counts. V is TRBV20-1 and J is TRBJ1-3, with D unclear. V lost 1 base, J lost 0 bases, and 7 bases lay in between. CDR1 is DFQATT and CDR2 is SNEGSKA in the germline V gene (reference sequence). The CDR3 is 14 residues long. For the CDR3, the DNA is TGCAGTGCTAGAGCAGAGAGCTCTGGAAACACCATATATTTT. It specifies CSARAESSGNTIYF.

The gene calls are TRBV11-1 and TRBJ1-6, with a weak D call TRBD1 (6 bases). The ends were cut back, 5 bases at V and 0 bases at J, with 17 bases in the middle. The CDR3 covers 18 residues. The germline V gene encodes CDR1 SGHAT and CDR2 FQDESV (reference sequence). Here the CDR3 reads CASSQRTGTSSYNSPLHF. CDR3 DNA sequence: TGTGCCAGCAGCCAACGGACCGGGACAAGCTCCTATAATTCACCCCTCCACTTT.

As for this clonotype: This may arise from a read error, as a much more abundant clone is one base away. V is TRBV5-1 and J is TRBJ2-2, with 7 bases aligning to TRBD1. Germline CDR1 and CDR2: SGHRS and YFSETQ. With V trimmed by 0 bases and J by 9 bases, 8 bases remained unmatched. The CDR3 totals 15 residues. The CDR3 spells CASSLGQGMAWELFF. The DNA for the CDR3 is TGCGCCAGCAGCTTGGGACAGGGCATGGCCTGGGAGCTGTTTTTT.

This clonotype was found many times. V is TRBV10-3 and J is TRBJ2-3; weak D call: TRBD1 (5 bases). CDR1 and CDR2 (germline): ENHRY, SYGVKD. The CDR3 is 15 residues long. Trimming took off 4 bases at V and 1 base at J, with 12 bases between the two ends. This chain's CDR3 is CAISANRKGTDTQYF. In nucleotides, the CDR3 is TGTGCCATCAGTGCGAACAGGAAGGGCACAGATACGCAGTATTTT.

This clonotype was seen only a few times. The chain links TRBV12-3 or TRBV12-4 to TRBJ2-2, with D perhaps being TRBD1 or TRBD2 (5 bases each). V lost 2 bases and J lost 1, with 20 bases in between. CDR3 length: 19 residues. The CDR3 loop is CASSLWLGTLLGNTGELFF. The CDR3 DNA reads TGTGCCAGCAGTTTATGGCTAGGGACCCTGTTGGGGAACACCGGGGAGCTGTTTTTT.

This clonotype was recorded a few times. The chain combines TRBV15 with TRBJ1-2, with D perhaps TRBD1 (5 bases). V lost 0 bases, J lost 7 bases, and 12 bases lay in between. The germline CDR1 and CDR2 sequences are LNHNV and YYDKDF (reference sequence). This CDR3 is 14 amino acids long. The CDR3 nucleotides are TGTGCCACCAGCAGAGATGTACAGGTTGGTGGCTACACCTTC. Protein: CATSRDVQVGGYTF.

Remarks on this clonotype: A single base separates this from a much larger clone, so it may be a read error. Since the CDR3 does not end with the conserved phenylalanine or tryptophan, this likely comes from a read error. V and J are TRBV5-6 and TRBJ1-1, with D uncertain. This CDR3 comprises 13 residues. Germline V gene lookup returns CDR1 SGHDT and CDR2 YYEEEE. V dropped 2 bases and J dropped 1 base, with 6 bases sitting between them. CDR3 nucleotide sequence: TGTGCCAGCAGCTTCGGACGGAACACTGAAGCTTTCTTA. This encodes CASSFGRNTEAFL.